These 18 T cell receptor beta chains were all obtained from the same sample, sequenced in a study of vaccination effects on CD4 cells after COVID-19. Their target antigens are unknown. ViraFEST expansion of antigen-specific CD4+ T cells with viral peptide pools preceded sequencing. The culture ran for 10 days, and then CD4+ T cells were isolated. Each vaccine recipient was nucleocapsid antibody negative and had no prior SARS-CoV-2 infection. Using immunoSEQ multiplex PCR, the repertoire was profiled, and TCRdb retains in-frame clones only, with some absent. Among 41,000 or so clones listed, approximately 80% were seen once. This material consisted of CD4+ T cells from PBMCs cultured with HCoV-NL63 spike peptides, taken before COVID-19 vaccination. These receptors were taken from a human donor who received a COVID-19 vaccine.

In its sample, this clone was seen a few times. The chain is built from TRBV5-1 and TRBJ1-1; 7 bases align to TRBD1. Per germline, CDR1 SGHRS and CDR2 YFSETQ. J gave up 0 bases and V 6 bases, and 2 bases lay outside the gene matches. The CDR3 contains 13 residues. CDR3 nucleotides: TGCGCCAGCATAGACAGGGTGAACACTGAAGCTTTCTTT. This sequence encodes CASIDRVNTEAFF.

This chain's CDR3 is CASSLTGQGNTEAFF. The DNA of the CDR3 is TGTGCCAGCAGCTTAACTGGGCAGGGGAACACTGAAGCTTTCTTT. The rearrangement links TRBV7-3 to TRBJ1-1, with D perhaps TRBD1 (5 bases). This CDR3 region has 15 residues. CDR1 and CDR2 (germline): SGHTA, FQGTGA. V lost 0 bases, J lost 1 base, and 9 bases lay in between.

This clone was seen once. The chain links TRBV7-8 to TRBJ2-7; possibly TRBD2 for D (5 bases). The germline V gene has CDR1 SGHVS and CDR2 FQNEAQ. Trimming removed 5 bases from V and 2 bases from J, with 13 bases in between. There are 14 residues in the CDR3. The CDR3 DNA is TGTGCCAGCAGCCCAAGGGAGTTAACCTACGAGCAGTACGTC. This translates into CASSPRELTYEQYV.

J is TRBJ1-5 and V is TRBV6-5, with D unclear. Germline V lookup: CDR1 MNHEY, CDR2 SVGAGI. CDR3 length: 12 residues. V gave up 5 bases and J gave up 4 bases, with 6 bases separating them. The DNA for the CDR3 is TGTGCCAGCAGTCTGCTTAATCAGCCCCAGCATTTT. This gives the protein CASSLLNQPQHF.

The CDR3 reads CASSPQMGSGGYTF. The CDR3 bases are TGTGCCAGTAGTCCCCAGATGGGGAGCGGTGGCTACACCTTC. This chain joins TRBV19 and TRBJ1-2; D gene uncertain. The CDR3 sequence is 14 residues long. The V and J ends lost 5 bases and 7 bases respectively, with 17 bases between them. Germline CDR1 LNHDA, CDR2 SQIVND (reference sequence).

The chain combines TRBV4-1 with TRBJ2-1; D uncertain. Trimming cost V 0 bases and J 2 bases, with 2 bases left between them. The germline gives CDR1 MGHRA, CDR2 YSYEKL. The CDR3 sequence is 13 residues long. The CDR3 coding sequence is TGCGCCAGCAGCCAAGATACCTACAATGAGCAGTTCTTC. This translates into CASSQDTYNEQFF.

This clone has more than one count but fewer than ten. The chain couples TRBV7-9 to TRBJ2-2; no clear D gene. Germline CDR1 SEHNR, CDR2 FQNEAQ (reference sequence). Trimming shortened V by 0 bases and J by 5 bases, and 7 bases separated the two germline ends. The CDR3 covers 14 residues. The CDR3 DNA reads as TGTGCCAGCAGCTTAGCGCACAGTACCGGGGAGCTGTTTTTT. Its translation is CASSLAHSTGELFF.

This clone was observed a few times. The chain links TRBV30 to TRBJ1-3; D not certain. This CDR3 region has 14 residues. Trimming removed 3 bases from V and 0 bases from J, with 9 bases in between. From germline, CDR1 is GTSNPN and CDR2 SVGIG (reference sequence). CDR3 in amino acids: CAWRLWGSGNTIYF. Written as DNA, the CDR3 is TGTGCCTGGAGGCTGTGGGGCTCTGGAAACACCATATATTTT.

This sequence joins TRBV24-1 and TRBJ2-3; tentatively, D is TRBD1 (6 bases). V lost 0 bases to trimming and J lost 5 bases, with 11 bases between them. The germline gives CDR1 KGHDR, CDR2 SFDVKD. This CDR3 contains 15 residues. The CDR3 DNA sequence: TGTGCCACCAGTGATTTGGGGGACATCAGAGATACGCAGTATTTT. Amino acids: CATSDLGDIRDTQYF.

This rearrangement joins TRBV5-8 to TRBJ2-5, with 7 nucleotides matching TRBD2. The J segment lost 3 bases and the V segment lost 0 bases, leaving 8 bases of the junction unmatched. CDR3 size: 16 residues. The germline V gene encodes CDR1 SGHTS and CDR2 YDEGEE. CDR3 DNA sequence: TGTGCCAGCAGCTTGGGGACGGCTAGCGGCGAAGAGACCCAGTACTTC. Encoded protein: CASSLGTASGEETQYF.

The gene calls are TRBV6-1 and TRBJ2-1; 11 bases align to TRBD2. Trimming cost V 2 bases and J 5 bases; bases outside gene matches: 2. Per germline, CDR1 MNHNS and CDR2 SASEGT. The CDR3 has 15 amino acids. The CDR3 coding sequence is TGTGCCAGCAGTGAACTAGCGGGGGGTCACAATGAGCAGTTCTTC. Amino acids: CASSELAGGHNEQFF.

This clone was seen just once. The V call is TRBV3-1 (or the pseudogene TRBV3-2), the J call TRBJ1-6; the D is unclear. V gave up 0 bases and J gave up 11 bases, with 5 bases separating them. The length of the CDR3 is 12 residues. Germline V gene lookup returns CDR1 LGHDT and CDR2 YNNKEL (reference sequence). The CDR3, as DNA: TGTGCCAGCAGCCAAGACTGGACACCCCTCCACTTT. It encodes CASSQDWTPLHF.

This clone has a handful of counts. This chain joins TRBV9 and TRBJ1-1; D possibly corresponds to TRBD1 (5 bases). CDR3 length: 14 residues. Germline CDR1 SGDLS, CDR2 YYNGEE. V gave up 3 bases and J gave up 2 bases, with 11 bases separating them. CDR3 bases: TGTGCCAGCAGCGATCGACAGTCCAACACTGAAGCTTTCTTT. Its protein is CASSDRQSNTEAFF.

Concerning this clone itself: The CDR3 does not end in the conserved phenylalanine or tryptophan, so this is likely a read error. The limits of the CDR3 on the DNA are not certain, so only TCRdb's listed CDR3 is given. The rearrangement joins TRBV5-6 to TRBJ2-7. Germline-derived CDR1 and CDR2 are SGHDT and YYEEEE. The CDR3 adds up to 13 amino acids, both ends counted. The CDR3 sequence is CASSRFEGYSRVS.

The rearrangement joins TRBV18 to TRBJ2-5; TRBD1 matches 7 bases. Germline assignment: CDR1 KGHSH and CDR2 LQKENI. CDR3 length equals 14 residues. The J segment lost 1 base and the V segment lost 2 bases, leaving 1 base of the junction unmatched. The CDR3 spells CASSPAGGQETQYF. CDR3 bases: TGTGCCAGCTCACCAGCAGGGGGCCAAGAGACCCAGTACTTC.

This clone was found a few times. The chain combines TRBV7-2 with TRBJ2-2; D unclear. The germline V gene encodes CDR1 SGHTA and CDR2 FQGNSA. Trimming left V 6 bases short and J 5 bases short, with 10 bases between. CDR3 length: 13 amino acids. CDR3 residues: CASSRESTGELFF. DNA of the CDR3: TGTGCCAGCAGTCGTGAATCTACCGGGGAGCTGTTTTTT.

The chain employs TRBV19 and TRBJ1-5; maybe TRBD1 (6 bases). There are 14 residues in the CDR3. The V end was cut by 6 bases, the J end by 11 bases, with 20 bases between. CDR1 and CDR2 (germline): LNHDA, SQIVND (reference sequence). The chain's CDR3 is CASSNTGYPSAQHF. CDR3 bases: TGTGCCAGTAGCAACACAGGGTACCCCTCGGCCCAGCATTTT. Combining the CDR3 with reference TRBV19 and TRBJ1-5 gives the whole variable domain DGGITQSPKYLFRKEGQNVTLSCEQNLNHDAMYWYRQDPGQGLRLIYYSQIVNDFQKGDIAEGYSVSREKKESFPLTVTSAQKNPTAFYLCASSNTGYPSAQHFGDGTRLSIL.

A remark on this clone: Within the sample, other DNA sequences also encode this same CDR3. J is TRBJ1-1 and V is TRBV5-1; TRBD1 matches at 7 bases. CDR1 is SGHRS and CDR2 is YFSETQ in the germline V gene. The V and J ends lost 0 bases and 4 bases, in that order; junction bases with no gene match: 3. The CDR3 sequence is 14 residues long. DNA for the CDR3: TGCGCCAGCAGCTTGGGCAGGGGGGGCACTGAAGCTTTCTTT. Encoded protein: CASSLGRGGTEAFF.